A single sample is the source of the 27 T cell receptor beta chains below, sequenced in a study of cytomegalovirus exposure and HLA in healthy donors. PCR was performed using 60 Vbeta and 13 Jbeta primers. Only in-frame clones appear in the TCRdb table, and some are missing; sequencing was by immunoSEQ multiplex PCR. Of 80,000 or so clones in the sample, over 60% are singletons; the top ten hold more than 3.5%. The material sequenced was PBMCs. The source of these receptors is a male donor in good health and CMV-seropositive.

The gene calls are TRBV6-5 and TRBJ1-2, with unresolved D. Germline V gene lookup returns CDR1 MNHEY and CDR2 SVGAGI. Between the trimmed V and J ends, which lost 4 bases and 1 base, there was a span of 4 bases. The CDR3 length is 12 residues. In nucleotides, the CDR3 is TGTGCCAGCAGTTCCGGTAACTATGGCTACACCTTC. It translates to CASSSGNYGYTF.

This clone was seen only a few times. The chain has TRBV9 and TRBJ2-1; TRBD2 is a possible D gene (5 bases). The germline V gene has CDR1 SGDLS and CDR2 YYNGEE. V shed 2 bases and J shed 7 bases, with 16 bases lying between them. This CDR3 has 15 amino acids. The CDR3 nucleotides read TGTGCCAGCAGCGTTAGCATTACCCGGAGGAATGAGCAGTTCTTC. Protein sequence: CASSVSITRRNEQFF.

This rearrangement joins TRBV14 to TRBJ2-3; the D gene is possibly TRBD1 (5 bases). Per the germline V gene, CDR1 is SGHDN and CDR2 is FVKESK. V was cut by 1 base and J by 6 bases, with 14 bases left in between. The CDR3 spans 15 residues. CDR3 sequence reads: CASSQGVGRGDTQYF. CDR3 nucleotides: TGTGCCAGCAGCCAAGGAGTGGGTAGGGGTGATACGCAGTATTTT.

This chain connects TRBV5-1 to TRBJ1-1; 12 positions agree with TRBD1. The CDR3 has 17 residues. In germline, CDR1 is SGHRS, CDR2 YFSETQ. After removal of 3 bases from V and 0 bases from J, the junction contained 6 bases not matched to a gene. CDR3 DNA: TGCGCCAGCAGCTCGGGGACAGGGGGCCCGATGAACACTGAAGCTTTCTTT. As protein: CASSSGTGGPMNTEAFF.

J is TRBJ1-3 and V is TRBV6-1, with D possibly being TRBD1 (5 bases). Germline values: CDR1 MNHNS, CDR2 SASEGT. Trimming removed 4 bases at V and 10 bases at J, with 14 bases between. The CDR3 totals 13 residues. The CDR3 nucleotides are TGTGCCAGCAGTGCAGGGACTGGAATTACCATATATTTT. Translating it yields CASSAGTGITIYF.

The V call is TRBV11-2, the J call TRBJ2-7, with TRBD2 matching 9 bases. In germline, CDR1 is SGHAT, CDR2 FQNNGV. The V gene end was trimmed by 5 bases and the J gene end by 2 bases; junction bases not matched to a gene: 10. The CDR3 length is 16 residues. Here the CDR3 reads CASSTLAGPTPYEQYF. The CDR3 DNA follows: TGTGCCAGCAGCACGCTAGCGGGGCCGACTCCCTACGAGCAGTACTTC.

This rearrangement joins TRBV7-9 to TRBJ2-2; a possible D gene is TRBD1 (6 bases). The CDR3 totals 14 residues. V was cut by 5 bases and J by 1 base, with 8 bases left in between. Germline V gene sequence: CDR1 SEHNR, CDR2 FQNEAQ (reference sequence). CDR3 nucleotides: TGTGCCAGCAGCGCGGACAGGAACACCGGGGAGCTGTTTTTT. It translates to CASSADRNTGELFF.

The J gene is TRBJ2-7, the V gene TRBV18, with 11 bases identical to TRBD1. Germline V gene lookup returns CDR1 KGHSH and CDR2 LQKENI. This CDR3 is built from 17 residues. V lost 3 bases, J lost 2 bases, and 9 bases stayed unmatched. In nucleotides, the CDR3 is TGTGCCAGCTCACCCATCTATGCGGGACAGGGGGCCTACGAGCAGTACTTC. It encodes CASSPIYAGQGAYEQYF.

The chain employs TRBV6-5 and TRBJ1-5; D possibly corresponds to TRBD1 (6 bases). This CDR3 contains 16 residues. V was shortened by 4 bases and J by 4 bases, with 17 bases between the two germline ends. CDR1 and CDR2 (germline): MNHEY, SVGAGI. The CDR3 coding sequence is TGTGCCAGCAGTTCCGGTGGGGGGGGCGCGAATCAGCCCCAGCATTTT. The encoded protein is CASSSGGGGANQPQHF.

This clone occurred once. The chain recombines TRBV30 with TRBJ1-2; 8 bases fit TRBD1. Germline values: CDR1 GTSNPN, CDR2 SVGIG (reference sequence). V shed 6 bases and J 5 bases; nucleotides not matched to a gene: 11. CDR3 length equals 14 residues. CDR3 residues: CACGMRTGFYGYTF. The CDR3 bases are TGTGCCTGCGGCATGAGGACAGGGTTTTATGGCTACACCTTC.

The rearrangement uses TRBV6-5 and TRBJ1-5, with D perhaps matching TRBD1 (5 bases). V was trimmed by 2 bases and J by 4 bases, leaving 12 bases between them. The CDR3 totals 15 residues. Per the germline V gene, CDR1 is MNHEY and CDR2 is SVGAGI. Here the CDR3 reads CASSYGHTGNQPQHF. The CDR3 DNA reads TGTGCCAGCAGTTACGGCCATACAGGTAATCAGCCCCAGCATTTT.

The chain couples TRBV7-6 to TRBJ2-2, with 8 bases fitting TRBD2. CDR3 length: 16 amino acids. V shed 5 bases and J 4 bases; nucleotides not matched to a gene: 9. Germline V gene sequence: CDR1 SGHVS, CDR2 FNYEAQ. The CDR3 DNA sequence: TGTGCCAGCAGCCTTACCACTAGCGGTGGCACCGGGGAGCTGTTTTTT. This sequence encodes CASSLTTSGGTGELFF.

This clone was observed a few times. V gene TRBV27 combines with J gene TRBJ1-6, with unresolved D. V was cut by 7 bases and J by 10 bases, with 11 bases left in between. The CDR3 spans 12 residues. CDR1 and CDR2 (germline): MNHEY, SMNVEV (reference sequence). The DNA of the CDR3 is TGTGCCAGCATGAGGGTCTCCTCACCCCTCCACTTT. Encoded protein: CASMRVSSPLHF.

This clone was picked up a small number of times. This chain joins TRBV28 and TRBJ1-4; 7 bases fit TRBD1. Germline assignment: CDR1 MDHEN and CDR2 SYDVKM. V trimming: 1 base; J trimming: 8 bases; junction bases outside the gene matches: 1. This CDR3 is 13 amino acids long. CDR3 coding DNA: TGTGCCAGCAGTTTATACAGGGGCGAAAAACTGTTTTTT. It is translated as CASSLYRGEKLFF.

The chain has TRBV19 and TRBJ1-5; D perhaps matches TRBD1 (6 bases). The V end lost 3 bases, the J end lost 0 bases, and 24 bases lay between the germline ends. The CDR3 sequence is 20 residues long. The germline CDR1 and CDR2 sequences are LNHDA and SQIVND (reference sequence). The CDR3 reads CASSMWGTNPGVSSNQPQHF. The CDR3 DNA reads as TGTGCCAGTAGTATGTGGGGTACTAACCCAGGGGTATCTAGCAATCAGCCCCAGCATTTT.

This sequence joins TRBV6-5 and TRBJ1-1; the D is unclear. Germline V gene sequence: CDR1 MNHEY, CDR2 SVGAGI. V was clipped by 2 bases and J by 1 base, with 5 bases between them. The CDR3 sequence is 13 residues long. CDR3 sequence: CASSYAGNTEAFF. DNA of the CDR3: TGTGCCAGCAGTTACGCAGGGAACACTGAAGCTTTCTTT.

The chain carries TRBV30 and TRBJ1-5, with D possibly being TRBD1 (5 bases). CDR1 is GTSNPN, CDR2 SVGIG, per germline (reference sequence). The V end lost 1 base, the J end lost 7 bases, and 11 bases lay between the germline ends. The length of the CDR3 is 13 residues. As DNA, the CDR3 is TGTGCCTGGAGTGAACTCAGGGAACAGCCCCAGCATTTT. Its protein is CAWSELREQPQHF.

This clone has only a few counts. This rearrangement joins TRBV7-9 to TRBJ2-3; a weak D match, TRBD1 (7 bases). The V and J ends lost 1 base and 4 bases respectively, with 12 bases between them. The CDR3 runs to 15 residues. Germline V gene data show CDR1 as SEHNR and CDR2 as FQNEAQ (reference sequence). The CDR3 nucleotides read TGTGCCAGCAGCTTAGGAGACAGGGAGGCAGATACGCAGTATTTT. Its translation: CASSLGDREADTQYF. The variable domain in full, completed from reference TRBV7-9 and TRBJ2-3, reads DTGVSQNPRHKITKRGQNVTFRCDPISEHNRLYWYRQTLGQGPEFLTYFQNEAQLEKSRLLSDRFSAERPKGSFSTLEIQRTEQGDSAMYLCASSLGDREADTQYFGPGTRLTVL.

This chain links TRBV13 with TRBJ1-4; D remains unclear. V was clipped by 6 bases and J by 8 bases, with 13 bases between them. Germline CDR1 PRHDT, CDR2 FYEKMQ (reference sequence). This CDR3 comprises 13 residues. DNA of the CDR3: TGTGCCAGCAGACGAGGCAATCTGGAAAAACTGTTTTTT. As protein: CASRRGNLEKLFF.

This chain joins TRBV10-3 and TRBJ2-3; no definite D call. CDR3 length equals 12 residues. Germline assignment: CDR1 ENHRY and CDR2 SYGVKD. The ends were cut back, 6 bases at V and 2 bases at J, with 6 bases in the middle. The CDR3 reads CAISSSTDTQYF. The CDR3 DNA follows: TGTGCCATCAGCTCCTCCACAGATACGCAGTATTTT.

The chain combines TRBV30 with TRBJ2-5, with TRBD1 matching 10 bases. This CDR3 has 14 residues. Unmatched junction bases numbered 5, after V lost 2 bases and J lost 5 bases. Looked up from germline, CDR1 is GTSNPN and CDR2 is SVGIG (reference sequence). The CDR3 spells CAWSRTGGSETQYF. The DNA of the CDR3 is TGTGCCTGGAGTCGGACAGGGGGGTCGGAGACCCAGTACTTC. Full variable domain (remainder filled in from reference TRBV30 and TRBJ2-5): SQTIHQWPATLVQPVGSPLSLECTVEGTSNPNLYWYRQAAGRGLQLLFYSVGIGQISSEVPQNLSASRPQDRQFILSSKKLLLSDSGFYLCAWSRTGGSETQYFGPGTRLLVL.

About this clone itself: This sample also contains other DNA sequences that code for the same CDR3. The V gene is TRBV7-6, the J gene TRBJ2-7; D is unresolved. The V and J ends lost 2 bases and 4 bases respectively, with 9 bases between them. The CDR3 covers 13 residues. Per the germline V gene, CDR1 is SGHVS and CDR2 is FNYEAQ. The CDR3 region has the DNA TGTGCCAGCAGCTTATGGCAGGCGTACGAGCAGTACTTC. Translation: CASSLWQAYEQYF.

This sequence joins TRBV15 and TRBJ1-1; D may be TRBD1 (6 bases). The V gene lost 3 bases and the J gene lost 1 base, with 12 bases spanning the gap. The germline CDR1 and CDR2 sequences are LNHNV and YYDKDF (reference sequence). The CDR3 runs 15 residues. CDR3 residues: CATSSKIQGNTEAFF. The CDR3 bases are TGTGCCACCAGCAGTAAAATACAGGGGAACACTGAAGCTTTCTTT.

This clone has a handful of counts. The CDR3: CARSLVLGQGGLQSNQPQHF. The DNA of the CDR3 is TGTGCCAGAAGCTTGGTTCTGGGACAGGGGGGTCTACAGAGCAATCAGCCCCAGCATTTT. The chain links TRBV5-3 to TRBJ1-5, with 11 nucleotides matching TRBD1. TRBV5-3 has ORF status, its function being uncertain. This CDR3 has 20 residues. V lost 0 bases to trimming and J lost 1 base; unmatched junction nucleotides: 12.

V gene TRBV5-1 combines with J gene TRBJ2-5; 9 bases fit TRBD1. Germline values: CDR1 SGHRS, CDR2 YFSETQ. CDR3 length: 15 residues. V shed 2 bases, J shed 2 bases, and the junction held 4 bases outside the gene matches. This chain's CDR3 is CASSLGTGYQETQYF. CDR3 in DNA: TGCGCCAGCAGCTTAGGGACAGGGTATCAAGAGACCCAGTACTTC.

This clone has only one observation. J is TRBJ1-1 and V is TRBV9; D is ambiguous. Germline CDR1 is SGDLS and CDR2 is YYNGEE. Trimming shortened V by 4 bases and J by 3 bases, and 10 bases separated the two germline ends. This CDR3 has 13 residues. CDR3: CASSPRLYTEAFF. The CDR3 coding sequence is TGTGCCAGCAGCCCCAGGTTGTACACTGAAGCTTTCTTT. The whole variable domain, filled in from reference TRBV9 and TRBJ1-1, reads DSGVTQTPKHLITATGQRVTLRCSPRSGDLSVYWYQQSLDQGLQFLIQYYNGEERAKGNILERFSAQQFPDLHSELNLSSLELGDSALYFCASSPRLYTEAFFGQGTRLTVV.

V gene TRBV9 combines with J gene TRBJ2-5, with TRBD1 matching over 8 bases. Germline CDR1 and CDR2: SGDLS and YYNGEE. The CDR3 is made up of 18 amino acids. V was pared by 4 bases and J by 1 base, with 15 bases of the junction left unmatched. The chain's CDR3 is CASSTPMDRALSQETQYF. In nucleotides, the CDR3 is TGTGCCAGCAGCACCCCCATGGACAGGGCGTTATCCCAAGAGACCCAGTACTTC.